One sample yielded the 11 T cell receptor beta chains listed below, sequenced in a study of cytomegalovirus exposure and HLA in healthy donors. The repertoire was sequenced with immunoSEQ multiplex PCR; TCRdb's copy has only in-frame clones and lacks some. The table lists roughly 57,000 clones, 85% to 95% of them singletons, with approximately 1.7% in the top ten. Source material: PBMCs. The receptor source for this set is a woman between 18 and 30 years old in good health and CMV-seropositive.

This rearrangement joins TRBV7-2 to TRBJ1-5, with TRBD1 matching over 10 bases. Germline V CDR1 and CDR2: SGHTA, FQGNSA. V lost 6 bases, J lost 4 bases, and 6 bases stayed unmatched. This CDR3 comprises 15 residues. CDR3 residues: CASRSGQGINQPQHF. CDR3 sequence (DNA): TGTGCCAGCAGATCGGGACAGGGGATTAATCAGCCCCAGCATTTT.

The chain combines TRBV20-1 with TRBJ2-5, with D possibly TRBD2 on 7 matching bases. The CDR3 sequence is 11 residues long. Germline CDR1 is DFQATT and CDR2 is SNEGSKA (reference sequence). Trimming pared 5 bases from V and 6 bases from J, leaving 10 bases between. CDR3 region: CSAPGGQTQYF. The CDR3 nucleotides read TGCAGTGCTCCGGGGGGCCAGACCCAGTACTTC.

This clone is a singleton in its sample. The chain recombines TRBV14 with TRBJ1-1, with a tentative D call TRBD1 (5 bases). This CDR3 is 16 amino acids long. V shed 1 base and J shed 0 bases, with 12 bases lying between them. CDR1 and CDR2 (germline): SGHDN, FVKESK. Here the CDR3 DNA reads TGTGCCAGCAGCCAAGGAGGGAGGGGCCTGAACACTGAAGCTTTCTTT. Protein: CASSQGGRGLNTEAFF.

This clone was seen more than once but under ten times. V gene TRBV6-5 combines with J gene TRBJ2-3, with a possible D match to TRBD2 (5 bases). The CDR3 runs to 13 residues. CDR1 is MNHEY and CDR2 is SVGAGI in the germline V gene. The V end lost 9 bases, the J end lost 2 bases, and 12 bases lay between the germline ends. The CDR3 protein is CASDYLITDTQYF. The CDR3 region has the DNA TGTGCCAGTGACTATCTAATCACAGATACGCAGTATTTT.

The genes are TRBV2 and TRBJ2-2; TRBD2 aligns across 8 bases. The CDR3 totals 13 residues. Germline CDR1 reads SNHLY; CDR2 reads FYNNEI. V shed 10 bases and J 11 bases; nucleotides not matched to a gene: 12. This CDR3 reads CATVAGMWGELFF. CDR3 DNA: TGTGCCACCGTAGCGGGGATGTGGGGTGAGCTGTTTTTT.

The chain joins TRBV5-8 to TRBJ2-2, with 7 bases fitting TRBD2. Trimming took 4 bases from V and 5 from J; bases not matched to a gene: 14. The germline V gene has CDR1 SGHTS and CDR2 YDEGEE. This CDR3 is 17 amino acids long. CDR3: CASSLPRSGELTGELFF. The CDR3 coding sequence is TGTGCCAGCAGCCTGCCGAGGAGCGGGGAGCTTACCGGGGAGCTGTTTTTT.

The CDR3 nucleotides read TGTGCCAGCAGCTTAGCGCCAAAACAGGGGGGGACCCAGTACTTC. It translates to CASSLAPKQGGTQYF. This chain connects TRBV7-7 to TRBJ2-5, with 8 bases that match TRBD1. The CDR3 has 15 amino acids. Looked up from germline, CDR1 is SSHAT and CDR2 is FNYEAQ (reference sequence). The V gene end was trimmed by 0 bases and the J gene end by 7 bases; junction bases not matched to a gene: 7.

The chain uses TRBV15 and TRBJ2-5; 7 bases match TRBD2. The CDR3 is made up of 14 amino acids. J lost 5 bases, V lost 5 bases, and 8 bases had no gene match. Germline V CDR1 and CDR2: LNHNV, YYDKDF (reference sequence). CDR3 sequence reads: CATSPGEGGETQYF. In DNA, the CDR3 is TGTGCCACCAGCCCCGGGGAGGGCGGGGAGACCCAGTACTTC.

V is TRBV2 and J is TRBJ1-6, with 8 bases that match TRBD1. The germline V gene has CDR1 SNHLY and CDR2 FYNNEI. This CDR3 has 15 amino acids. V lost 3 bases and J lost 6; bases outside the gene matches: 4. This chain's CDR3 is CASSDRGQGNSPLHF. The CDR3 region has the DNA TGTGCCAGCAGTGACAGGGGGCAGGGTAATTCACCCCTCCACTTT.

The chain combines TRBV29-1 with TRBJ2-1; D perhaps matches TRBD1 (5 bases). The germline gives CDR1 SQVTM, CDR2 ANQGSEA. The CDR3 spans 12 residues. Between the trimmed V and J ends, which lost 5 bases and 6 bases, there was a span of 11 bases. The CDR3 sequence: CSVFRDLNEQFF. For the CDR3, the DNA is TGCAGCGTTTTCAGGGATCTCAATGAGCAGTTCTTC.

J is TRBJ1-5 and V is TRBV28; unclear D gene. CDR1 and CDR2 from the germline V gene are MDHEN and SYDVKM. The CDR3 spans 14 residues. The V end was cut by 3 bases, the J end by 1 base, with 7 bases between. In DNA, the CDR3 is TGTGCCAGCAGTTTGCGGAGAAGCAATCAGCCCCAGCATTTT. Its translation: CASSLRRSNQPQHF. Looking up the rest from reference TRBV28 and TRBJ1-5 gives the full variable domain: DVKVTQSSRYLVKRTGEKVFLECVQDMDHENMFWYRQDPGLGLRLIYFSYDVKMKEKGDIPEGYSVSREKKERFSLILESASTNQTSMYLCASSLRRSNQPQHFGDGTRLSIL.